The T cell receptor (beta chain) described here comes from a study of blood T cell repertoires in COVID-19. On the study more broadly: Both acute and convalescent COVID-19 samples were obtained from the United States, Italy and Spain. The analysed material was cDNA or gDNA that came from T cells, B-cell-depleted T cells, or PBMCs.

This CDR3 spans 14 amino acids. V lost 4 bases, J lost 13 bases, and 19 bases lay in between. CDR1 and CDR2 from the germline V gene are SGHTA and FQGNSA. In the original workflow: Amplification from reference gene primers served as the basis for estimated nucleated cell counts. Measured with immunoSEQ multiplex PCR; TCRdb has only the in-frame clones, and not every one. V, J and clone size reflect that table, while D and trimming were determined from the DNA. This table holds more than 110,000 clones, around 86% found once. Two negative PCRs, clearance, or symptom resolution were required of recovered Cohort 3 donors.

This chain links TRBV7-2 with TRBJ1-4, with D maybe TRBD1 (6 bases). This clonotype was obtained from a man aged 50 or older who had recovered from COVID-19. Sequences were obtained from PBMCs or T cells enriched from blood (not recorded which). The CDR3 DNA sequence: TGTGCCAGCAGCTACAACCAGGGACAATCACGACTGTTTTTT. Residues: CASSYNQGQSRLFF.